This entry lists 2 T cell receptor beta chains sequenced from one sample in a study of blood T cells in healthy people across ages. A sample-barcoded 5' primer and a J-beta primer mix were used in a second PCR of roughly 7 to 11 cycles. TCRdb re-called the 5' RACE reads through MiXCR, storing one row per CDR3 protein. The data show about 640,000 distinct CDR3 sequences, around three fifths seen once. The sequenced material came from blood. These receptors were collected from a man in his sixties in good health.

The V and J genes are TRBV5-1 and TRBJ2-2, with 8 bases fitting TRBD1. V gave up 5 bases and J gave up 1 base; unmatched junction bases: 7. The CDR3 is 16 residues long. CDR1 SGHRS and CDR2 YFSETQ come from the germline V gene. The CDR3 DNA reads as TGCGCCAGCAGTTATACCGGGACAGGGAACACCGGGGAGCTGTTTTTT. This sequence encodes CASSYTGTGNTGELFF.

The V gene is TRBV7-2, the J gene TRBJ1-5; TRBD1 matches at 7 bases. The CDR3 covers 16 residues. CDR1 SGHTA and CDR2 FQGNSA come from the germline V gene. Trimming removed 2 bases from V and 2 bases from J; junction bases left unmatched: 6. The CDR3 loop is CASSLNTGAGNQPQHF. Written as DNA, the CDR3 is TGTGCCAGCAGCTTAAATACAGGGGCGGGCAATCAGCCCCAGCATTTT.